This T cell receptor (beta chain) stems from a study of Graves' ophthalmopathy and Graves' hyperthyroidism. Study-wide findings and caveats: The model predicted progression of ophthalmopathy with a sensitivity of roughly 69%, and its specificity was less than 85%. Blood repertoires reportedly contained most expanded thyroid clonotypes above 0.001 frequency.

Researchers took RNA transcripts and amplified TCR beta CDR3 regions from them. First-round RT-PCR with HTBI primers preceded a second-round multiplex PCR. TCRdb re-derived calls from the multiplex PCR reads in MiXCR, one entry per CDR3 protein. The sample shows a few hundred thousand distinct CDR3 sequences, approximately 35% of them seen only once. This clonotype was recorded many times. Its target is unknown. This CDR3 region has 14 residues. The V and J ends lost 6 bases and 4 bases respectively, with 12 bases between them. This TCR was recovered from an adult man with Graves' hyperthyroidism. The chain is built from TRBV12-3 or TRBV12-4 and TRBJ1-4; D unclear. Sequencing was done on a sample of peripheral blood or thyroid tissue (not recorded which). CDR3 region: CASSPTRLNEKLFF. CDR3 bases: TGTGCCAGCAGCCCGACACGGCTTAATGAAAAACTGTTTTTT.